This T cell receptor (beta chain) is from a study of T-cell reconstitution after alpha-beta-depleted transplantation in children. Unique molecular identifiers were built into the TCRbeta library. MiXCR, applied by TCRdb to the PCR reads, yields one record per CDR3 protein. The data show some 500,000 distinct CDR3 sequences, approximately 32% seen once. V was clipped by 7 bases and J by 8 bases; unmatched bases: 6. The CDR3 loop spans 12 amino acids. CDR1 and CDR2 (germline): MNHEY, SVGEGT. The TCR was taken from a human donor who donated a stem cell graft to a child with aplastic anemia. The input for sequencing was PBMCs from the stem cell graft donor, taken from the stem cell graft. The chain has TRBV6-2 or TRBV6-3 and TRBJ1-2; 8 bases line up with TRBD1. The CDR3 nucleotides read TGTGCCAGCACCCAGGGACAGGACGGCTACACCTTC. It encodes CASTQGQDGYTF.